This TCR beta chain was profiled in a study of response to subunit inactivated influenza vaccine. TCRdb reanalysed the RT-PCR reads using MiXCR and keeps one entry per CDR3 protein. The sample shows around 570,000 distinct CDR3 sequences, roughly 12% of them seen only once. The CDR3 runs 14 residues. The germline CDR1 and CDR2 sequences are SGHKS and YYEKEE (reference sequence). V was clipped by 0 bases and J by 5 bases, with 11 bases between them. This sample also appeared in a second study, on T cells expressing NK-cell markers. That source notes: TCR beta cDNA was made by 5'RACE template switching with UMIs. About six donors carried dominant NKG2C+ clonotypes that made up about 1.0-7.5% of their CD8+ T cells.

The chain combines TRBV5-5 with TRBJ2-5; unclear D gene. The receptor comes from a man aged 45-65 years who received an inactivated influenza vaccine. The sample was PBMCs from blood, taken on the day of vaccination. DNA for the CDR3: TGTGCCAGCAGCTTGGGACTGAGCCTTGAGACCCAGTACTTC. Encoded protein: CASSLGLSLETQYF.